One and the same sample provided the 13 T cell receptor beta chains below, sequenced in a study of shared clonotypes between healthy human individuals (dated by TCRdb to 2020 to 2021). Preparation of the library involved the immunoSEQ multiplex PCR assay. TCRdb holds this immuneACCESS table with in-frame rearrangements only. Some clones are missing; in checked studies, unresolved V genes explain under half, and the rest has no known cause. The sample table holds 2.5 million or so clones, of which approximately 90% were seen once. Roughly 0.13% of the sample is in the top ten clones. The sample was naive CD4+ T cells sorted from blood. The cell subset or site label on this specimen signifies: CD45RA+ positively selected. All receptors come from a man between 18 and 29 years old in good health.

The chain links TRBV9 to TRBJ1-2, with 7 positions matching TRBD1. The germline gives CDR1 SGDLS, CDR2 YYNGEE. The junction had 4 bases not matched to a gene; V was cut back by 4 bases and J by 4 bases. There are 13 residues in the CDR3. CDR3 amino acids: CASSSTGIYGYTF. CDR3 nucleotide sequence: TGTGCCAGCAGCTCGACAGGGATCTATGGCTACACCTTC.

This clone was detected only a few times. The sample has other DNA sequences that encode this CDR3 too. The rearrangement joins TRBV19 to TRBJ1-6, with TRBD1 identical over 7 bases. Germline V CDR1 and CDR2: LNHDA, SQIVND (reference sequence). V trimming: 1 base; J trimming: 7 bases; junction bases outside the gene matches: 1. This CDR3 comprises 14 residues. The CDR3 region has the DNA TGTGCCAGTAGTATAGGACAGGGAAATTCACCCCTCCACTTT. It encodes CASSIGQGNSPLHF.

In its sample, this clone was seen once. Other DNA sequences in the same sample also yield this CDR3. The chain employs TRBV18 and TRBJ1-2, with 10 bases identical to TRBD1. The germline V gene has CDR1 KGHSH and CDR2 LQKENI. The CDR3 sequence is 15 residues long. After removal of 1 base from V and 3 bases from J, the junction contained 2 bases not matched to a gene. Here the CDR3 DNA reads TGTGCCAGCTCACCACGCGGGACAGGGGACTATGGCTACACCTTC. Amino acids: CASSPRGTGDYGYTF.

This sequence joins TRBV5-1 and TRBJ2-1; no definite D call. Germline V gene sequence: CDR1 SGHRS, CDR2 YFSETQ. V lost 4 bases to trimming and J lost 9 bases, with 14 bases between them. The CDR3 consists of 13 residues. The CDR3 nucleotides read TGCGCCAGCAGCACCTCCGCTATCGGTGAGCAGTTCTTC. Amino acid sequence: CASSTSAIGEQFF.

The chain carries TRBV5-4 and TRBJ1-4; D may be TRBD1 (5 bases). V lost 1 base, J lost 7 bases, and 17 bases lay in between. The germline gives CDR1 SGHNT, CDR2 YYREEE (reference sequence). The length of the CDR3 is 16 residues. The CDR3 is CASSLSAGARTEKLFF. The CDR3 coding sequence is TGTGCCAGCAGCTTGAGTGCCGGGGCGCGAACTGAAAAACTGTTTTTT.

The CDR3 reads CASSFSDVKLFF. As DNA, the CDR3 is TGTGCCAGCAGTTTTTCGGACGTAAAACTGTTTTTT. This chain links TRBV6-6 with TRBJ1-4; D remains unclear. Trimming stripped 4 bases from V and 10 bases from J, with 10 bases between. There are 12 residues in the CDR3. Germline loops: CDR1 MNHNY, CDR2 SVGAGI (reference sequence).

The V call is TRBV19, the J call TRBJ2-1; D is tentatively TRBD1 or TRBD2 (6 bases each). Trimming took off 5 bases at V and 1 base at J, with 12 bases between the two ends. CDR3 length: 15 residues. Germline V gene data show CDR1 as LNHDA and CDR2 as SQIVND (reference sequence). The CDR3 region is CASSGGRLSYNEQFF. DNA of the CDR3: TGTGCCAGTAGTGGGGGGCGACTGTCCTACAATGAGCAGTTCTTC.

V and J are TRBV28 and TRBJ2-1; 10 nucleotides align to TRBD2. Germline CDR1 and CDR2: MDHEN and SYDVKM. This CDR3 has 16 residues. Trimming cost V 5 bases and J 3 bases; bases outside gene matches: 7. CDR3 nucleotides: TGTGCCAGCAGTCTCCCGGGACTAGCGAACTACAATGAGCAGTTCTTC. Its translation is CASSLPGLANYNEQFF.

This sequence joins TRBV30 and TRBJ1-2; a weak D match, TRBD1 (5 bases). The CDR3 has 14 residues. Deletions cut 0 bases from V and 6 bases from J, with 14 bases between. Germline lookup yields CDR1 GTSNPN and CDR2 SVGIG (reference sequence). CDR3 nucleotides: TGTGCCTGGAGTGTCCATCCGGGACTTGATGGCTACACCTTC. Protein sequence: CAWSVHPGLDGYTF.

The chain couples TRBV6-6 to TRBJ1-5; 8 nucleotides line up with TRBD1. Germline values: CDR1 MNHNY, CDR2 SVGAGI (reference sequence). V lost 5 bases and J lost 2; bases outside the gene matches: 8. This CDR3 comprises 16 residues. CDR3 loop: CASSKRTGKGNQPQHF. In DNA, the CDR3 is TGTGCCAGCAGTAAACGGACAGGGAAGGGCAATCAGCCCCAGCATTTT.

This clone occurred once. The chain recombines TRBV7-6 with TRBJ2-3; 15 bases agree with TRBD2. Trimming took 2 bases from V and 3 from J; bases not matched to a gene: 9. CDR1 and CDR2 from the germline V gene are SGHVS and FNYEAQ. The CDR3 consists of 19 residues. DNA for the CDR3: TGTGCCAGCAGCTTAATCCACGGACTAGCGGGGGGGGATACAGATACGCAGTATTTT. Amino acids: CASSLIHGLAGGDTDTQYF. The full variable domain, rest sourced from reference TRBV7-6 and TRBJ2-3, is GAGVSQSPRYKVTKRGQDVALRCDPISGHVSLYWYRQALGQGPEFLTYFNYEAQQDKSGLPNDRFSAERPEGSISTLTIQRTEQRDSAMYRCASSLIHGLAGGDTDTQYFGPGTRLTVL.

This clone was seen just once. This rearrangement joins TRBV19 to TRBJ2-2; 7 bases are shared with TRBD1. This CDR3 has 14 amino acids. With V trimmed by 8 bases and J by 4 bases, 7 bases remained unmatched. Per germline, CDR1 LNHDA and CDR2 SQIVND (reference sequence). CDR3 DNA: TGTGCCAGTTTGGACAGGTTCGGCACCGGGGAGCTGTTTTTT. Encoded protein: CASLDRFGTGELFF.

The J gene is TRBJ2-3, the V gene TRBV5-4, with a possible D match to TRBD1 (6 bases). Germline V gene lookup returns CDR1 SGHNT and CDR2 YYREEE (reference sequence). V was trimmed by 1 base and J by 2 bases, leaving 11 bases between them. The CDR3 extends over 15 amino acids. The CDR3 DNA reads TGTGCCAGCAGCTTGAGCAGGGGCTTCACAGATACGCAGTATTTT. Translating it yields CASSLSRGFTDTQYF.